A single sample is the source of the 28 T cell receptor beta chains below, sequenced in a study of T cell repertoires in cytomegalovirus infection. TCRdb reanalysed the reads using MiXCR and keeps one entry per CDR3 protein. The sample yields about 400,000 distinct CDR3 sequences, 15% to 20% seen once. Sequenced material: PBMCs. The receptors derive from a human donor in good health (CMV status not recorded). Some clones in this sample may be carry-over from other donors' samples.

The chain is built from TRBV10-3 and TRBJ1-3; D unclear. Trimming cost V 6 bases and J 2 bases, with 20 bases left between them. The germline CDR1 and CDR2 sequences are ENHRY and SYGVKD. The CDR3 loop spans 17 amino acids. CDR3 sequence reads: CAIREGSPLWAGNTIYF. The CDR3 nucleotides read TGTGCCATCAGGGAGGGATCCCCTCTCTGGGCTGGAAACACCATATATTTT.

The chain couples TRBV7-9 to TRBJ2-1; D is unresolved. The CDR3 consists of 13 residues. Germline V gene sequence: CDR1 SEHNR, CDR2 FQNEAQ (reference sequence). V was clipped by 5 bases and J by 2 bases, with 7 bases between them. The CDR3: CASSPPTYNEQFF. The CDR3 nucleotides are TGTGCCAGCAGCCCGCCCACCTACAATGAGCAGTTCTTC.

This clonotype has more than one count but fewer than ten. The chain employs TRBV2 and TRBJ2-1; TRBD2 matches at 9 bases. The germline V gene has CDR1 SNHLY and CDR2 FYNNEI. The V and J ends lost 6 bases and 7 bases, in that order; junction bases with no gene match: 7. The CDR3 is made up of 14 amino acids. CDR3 coding DNA: TGTGCCAGCAGGCCTAGCGGGGCTTTTAATGAGCAGTTCTTC. Amino acid sequence: CASRPSGAFNEQFF.

This chain's CDR3 is CASHDRADEQFF. DNA of the CDR3: TGTGCCAGCCACGACAGGGCGGATGAGCAGTTCTTC. This sequence joins TRBV6-5 and TRBJ2-1; TRBD1 aligns across 7 bases. This CDR3 contains 12 residues. Per germline, CDR1 MNHEY and CDR2 SVGAGI. V lost 8 bases, J lost 8 bases, and 6 bases stayed unmatched.

This clonotype was counted at least ten times. The chain is built from TRBV7-8 and TRBJ1-3; TRBD1 aligns across 10 bases. This CDR3 contains 15 residues. The V gene end was trimmed by 5 bases and the J gene end by 8 bases; junction bases not matched to a gene: 9. Germline V gives CDR1 SGHVS, CDR2 FQNEAQ. This CDR3 is CASSLIGTGVDTIYF. The CDR3 nucleotides are TGTGCCAGCAGCCTAATCGGGACAGGGGTAGACACCATATATTTT.

This chain connects TRBV20-1 to TRBJ1-2; 7 bases map to TRBD1. V dropped 5 bases and J dropped 4; count of bases not matched to a gene: 13. The germline V gene encodes CDR1 DFQATT and CDR2 SNEGSKA (reference sequence). This CDR3 has 15 residues. The CDR3 protein is CSAQKSGQPTYGYTF. The CDR3 region has the DNA TGCAGTGCTCAAAAATCGGGACAGCCCACCTATGGCTACACCTTC.

The chain has TRBV29-1 and TRBJ2-1; unclear D gene. The germline gives CDR1 SQVTM, CDR2 ANQGSEA. V shed 3 bases and J shed 8 bases, with 11 bases lying between them. The CDR3 is made up of 12 amino acids. Here the CDR3 reads CSVDALEHEQFF. The DNA for the CDR3 is TGCAGCGTTGACGCTCTAGAACATGAGCAGTTCTTC.

This clonotype was found many times. The V gene is TRBV7-2, the J gene TRBJ2-2; maybe TRBD1 (5 bases). V was pared by 3 bases and J by 7 bases, with 12 bases between. CDR1 and CDR2 from the germline V gene are SGHTA and FQGNSA. This CDR3 comprises 14 residues. The CDR3 region has the DNA TGTGCCAGCAGCTTGGCAGGGTTGAGCGGGGAGCTGTTTTTT. Amino acid sequence: CASSLAGLSGELFF.

The J gene is TRBJ2-5, the V gene TRBV5-1; D gene uncertain. Trimming pared 2 bases from V and 3 bases from J, leaving 8 bases between. The CDR3 runs to 13 residues. The germline gives CDR1 SGHRS, CDR2 YFSETQ. CDR3 nucleotides: TGCGCCAGCAGCTTCTTGTGGGAAGAGACCCAGTACTTC. This gives the protein CASSFLWEETQYF.

This clonotype was detected ten times or more. The chain combines TRBV7-6 with TRBJ1-1; the D gene is possibly TRBD1 (6 bases). Germline V gene data show CDR1 as SGHVS and CDR2 as FNYEAQ. V was shortened by 1 base and J by 0 bases, with 6 bases between the two germline ends. This CDR3 contains 14 residues. Written as DNA, the CDR3 is TGTGCCAGCAGCTTAGGACAGGTGAACACTGAAGCTTTCTTT. Translated, it gives CASSLGQVNTEAFF.

This clonotype was seen more than once but under ten times. The rearrangement uses TRBV20-1 and TRBJ2-1; D is unresolved. Germline values: CDR1 DFQATT, CDR2 SNEGSKA (reference sequence). The CDR3 sequence is 16 residues long. V lost 6 bases and J lost 7, with 25 bases in between. The CDR3 DNA reads as TGCAGTGCCAGCCCCCAGCGTAGTCAGACTTGGAATGAGCAGTTCTTC. Its protein is CSASPQRSQTWNEQFF.

The rearrangement uses TRBV12-3 or TRBV12-4 and TRBJ1-5; D gene ambiguous. Trimming pared 1 base from V and 6 bases from J, leaving 7 bases between. There are 13 residues in the CDR3. The DNA for the CDR3 is TGTGCCAGCAGTTTAGGGGCTGGTCAGCCCCAGCATTTT. Residues: CASSLGAGQPQHF.

The chain combines TRBV5-1 with TRBJ2-5; D call uncertain. Per the germline V gene, CDR1 is SGHRS and CDR2 is YFSETQ. Trimming took 5 bases from V and 0 from J, leaving 11 bases between them. The CDR3 has 14 amino acids. CDR3 DNA sequence: TGCGCCAGCAGTGTCCAGAGTGACCAAGAGACCCAGTACTTC. Translating it yields CASSVQSDQETQYF.

This clonotype was seen many times. The chain combines TRBV28 with TRBJ2-4, with D perhaps TRBD1 or TRBD2 (5 bases each). Germline CDR1 is MDHEN and CDR2 is SYDVKM. Trimming shortened V by 7 bases and J by 8 bases, and 15 bases separated the two germline ends. The CDR3 sequence is 13 residues long. The CDR3 region is CASTPGTTDIQYF. The CDR3 region has the DNA TGTGCCAGCACACCGGGAACGACAGACATTCAGTACTTC.

There are many counts of this clonotype. The V and J genes are TRBV7-2 and TRBJ2-5, with no clear D. Between the trimmed V and J ends, which lost 5 bases and 4 bases, there was a span of 11 bases. The CDR3 is 13 residues long. Per the germline V gene, CDR1 is SGHTA and CDR2 is FQGNSA. This chain's CDR3 is CASSPHSRETQYF. The CDR3 nucleotides read TGTGCCAGCAGCCCACATTCACGAGAGACCCAGTACTTC.

A word on this clonotype: One base away lies a much larger clone, so this may be a sequencing read error. The chain carries TRBV25-1 and TRBJ1-2; a possible D gene is TRBD1 (5 bases). This CDR3 has 13 residues. Trimming pared 9 bases from V and 0 bases from J, leaving 11 bases between. Germline lookup yields CDR1 MGHDK and CDR2 SYGVNS. The CDR3 region has the DNA TGTGCCAGTGAGACAGCCCCTAACTATGGCTACACCTTC. Amino acid sequence: CASETAPNYGYTF.

The sample holds many counts of this clonotype. The chain combines TRBV27 with TRBJ2-7, with D hard to call. The germline CDR1 and CDR2 sequences are MNHEY and SMNVEV (reference sequence). This CDR3 has 15 amino acids. V was trimmed by 5 bases and J by 0 bases, leaving 14 bases between them. CDR3 DNA sequence: TGTGCCAGCAGTCAAGACGTCGGATACTCCTACGAGCAGTACTTC. Translation: CASSQDVGYSYEQYF.

The rearrangement links TRBV5-1 to TRBJ1-5, with 10 positions matching TRBD1. The V gene's germline CDR1 is SGHRS and CDR2 YFSETQ. The trim removed 2 bases at V and 2 bases at J, leaving 4 bases unmatched. This CDR3 is 16 amino acids long. The CDR3 DNA reads as TGCGCCAGCAGCTTAACCGGGACAGGGGGCAATCAGCCCCAGCATTTT. Translated, it gives CASSLTGTGGNQPQHF.

This clonotype was detected ten times or more. Written as DNA, the CDR3 is TGTGCCAGCAGCCGCTCTCGGGGCTCCTACAATGAGCAGTTCTTC. Amino acid sequence: CASSRSRGSYNEQFF. The chain couples TRBV7-2 to TRBJ2-1; possibly TRBD2 for D (5 bases). The CDR3 contains 15 residues. Germline V lookup: CDR1 SGHTA, CDR2 FQGNSA. Trimming cost V 5 bases and J 0 bases, with 11 bases left between them.

This clonotype was counted a few times. The junction departs from the called germline gene at one end, perhaps through a read error. The rearrangement links TRBV20-1 to TRBJ1-5, with 11 nucleotides matching TRBD1. CDR1 is DFQATT, CDR2 SNEGSKA, per germline (reference sequence). CDR3 size: 14 residues. Here the CDR3 reads CSARVPGQGAQVEF. In nucleotides, the CDR3 is TGCAGTGCTAGAGTTCCCGGACAGGGGGCCCAAGTCGAATTT.

This clonotype was counted a single time. This chain connects TRBV18 to TRBJ2-7, with 14 bases aligning to TRBD2. Trimming cost V 1 base and J 2 bases; bases outside gene matches: 10. CDR3 length: 19 residues. Germline V gene sequence: CDR1 KGHSH, CDR2 LQKENI. CDR3 coding DNA: TGTGCCAGCTCACCACGGGAGGGACTAGCGGGAGCTACCCCCTACGAGCAGTACTTC. This gives the protein CASSPREGLAGATPYEQYF.

Many counts were recorded for this clonotype. The rearrangement uses TRBV7-2 and TRBJ2-2; the match to TRBD2 covers 10 bases. V lost 0 bases and J lost 0; bases outside the gene matches: 4. Germline V CDR1 and CDR2: SGHTA, FQGNSA. CDR3 length equals 18 residues. DNA of the CDR3: TGTGCCAGCAGCTTAGCTGGGACTAGCGCAACGAACACCGGGGAGCTGTTTTTT. Its translation: CASSLAGTSATNTGELFF.

This clonotype was seen only a few times. The chain carries TRBV7-2 and TRBJ1-1; D not resolved. The CDR3 has 16 amino acids. V lost 5 bases and J lost 0, with 16 bases in between. Germline CDR1 and CDR2: SGHTA and FQGNSA. The CDR3 DNA follows: TGTGCCAGCAGCCCCCGGGCCTTGGGGATGAACACTGAAGCTTTCTTT. It specifies CASSPRALGMNTEAFF.

This clonotype came up many times. J is TRBJ2-1 and V is TRBV20-1, with 10 bases that match TRBD2. This CDR3 has 13 amino acids. Germline V gene lookup returns CDR1 DFQATT and CDR2 SNEGSKA (reference sequence). V was clipped by 8 bases and J by 7 bases; unmatched bases: 8. This CDR3 is CSRSGGARNEQFF. In DNA, the CDR3 is TGCAGTAGAAGCGGGGGGGCTCGGAATGAGCAGTTCTTC.

The genes are TRBV4-3 and TRBJ2-2, with TRBD1 as a possible D gene (6 bases). Trimming stripped 4 bases from V and 0 bases from J, with 15 bases between. The CDR3 consists of 17 residues. Germline CDR1 LGHNA, CDR2 YSLEER. In nucleotides, the CDR3 is TGCGCCAGCAGCCGAGGGTGGGGGCAAACGAACACCGGGGAGCTGTTTTTT. Translation: CASSRGWGQTNTGELFF.

The chain links TRBV4-3 to TRBJ2-3; D call uncertain. V shed 2 bases and J shed 4 bases, with 10 bases lying between them. Germline assignment: CDR1 LGHNA and CDR2 YSLEER. There are 14 residues in the CDR3. The DNA for the CDR3 is TGCGCCAGCAGCCAACATCCTACGGCAGATACGCAGTATTTT. Protein: CASSQHPTADTQYF.

The chain carries TRBV6-1 and TRBJ2-3; D could derive from TRBD1 or TRBD2 (5 bases each). Between the trimmed V and J ends, which lost 6 bases and 4 bases, there was a span of 8 bases. This CDR3 is 12 amino acids long. CDR1 is MNHNS, CDR2 SASEGT, per germline. The CDR3 nucleotides are TGTGCCAGCAGGGGGGATGCAGATACGCAGTATTTT. This encodes CASRGDADTQYF.

There are a few counts of this clonotype. This rearrangement joins TRBV5-4 to TRBJ2-7; perhaps TRBD2 as D (5 bases). Germline V CDR1 and CDR2: SGHNT, YYREEE (reference sequence). V dropped 4 bases and J dropped 5 bases, with 13 bases sitting between them. The CDR3 spans 13 residues. The CDR3 DNA is TGTGCCAGCAGCAGGCTAGCATCCAACGAGCAGTACTTC. Protein product: CASSRLASNEQYF.